A selection of T cell receptor beta chains follows, all from one sample in a study of T cell responses to AZD1222 COVID-19 vaccine. Some clones are missing from TCRdb's copy, which holds only in-frame ones; the method was immunoSEQ multiplex PCR. Among some 170,000 clones listed, about nine tenths were seen once. Sequencing used peripheral blood, obtained 28 days after the second dose of the MenACWY control vaccine. Receptor source: an adult who received the MenACWY meningococcal vaccine as a control. Each CDR3 is given with its conserved first and last residue. A D gene is named only where the DNA matches it firmly. Where a row states a size, it is once, few, many or the class of an expanded clone; other rows omit it.

J gene	V gene	clone size	D gene	CDR3 DNA	CDR3 protein
TRBJ2-3	TRBV9	once	.	TGTGCCAGCAGCGTAGGGACGGCCCCCAGGGCGCAGTATTTT	CASSVGTAPRAQYF
TRBJ2-2	TRBV11-2	.	.	TGTGCCAGCAGCCGACAGCCCCGCCACACCGGGGAGCTGTTTTTT	CASSRQPRHTGELFF
TRBJ1-3	TRBV19	.	.	TGTGCCAGTAGTTTAACCGGGACGGTAAGCTCTGGAAACACCATATATTTT	CASSLTGTVSSGNTIYF
TRBJ1-6	TRBV15	.	.	TGTGCCACCAGCAACATGAATAATTCACCCCTCCACTTT	CATSNMNNSPLHF
TRBJ2-2	TRBV19	.	TRBD2	TGTGCCAGTAGGGGACTAGCGACGAACACCGGGGAGCTGTTTTTT	CASRGLATNTGELFF
TRBJ2-2	TRBV7-2	.	.	TGTGCCAGCAGCTACCCCTCCACGGGCACCGGGGAGCTGTTTTTT	CASSYPSTGTGELFF
TRBJ1-1	TRBV19	.	.	TGTGCCAGTAGTATTAGAGGAGTGGCCAGGGTGGACACTGAAGCTTTCTTT	CASSIRGVARVDTEAFF
TRBJ2-7	TRBV19	.	TRBD2	TGTGCCAGTAGTATTAGCGGGGGAAGGTTCCACGAGCAGTACTTC	CASSISGGRFHEQYF
TRBJ1-1	TRBV6-5	.	.	TGTGCCAGCAGTTACCTGGGGATGAACACTGAAGCTTTCTTT	CASSYLGMNTEAFF
TRBJ2-7	TRBV25-1	.	TRBD1	TGTGCCAGCAGTGCCCCGGGGCATGGGGACAGATCCTACGAGCAGTACTTC	CASSAPGHGDRSYEQYF
TRBJ1-4	TRBV7-2	few	.	TGTGCCAGCAGCTTATTTCAGGGGAGCGAAAAACTGTTTTTT	CASSLFQGSEKLFF
TRBJ2-7	TRBV6-1	once	.	TGTGCCAGCAGTGGGGGGACAGCGAGCGTTTTGAGAGCGGGCTACGAGCAGTACTTC	CASSGGTASVLRAGYEQYF
TRBJ2-1	TRBV3-1/TRBV3-2	.	.	TGTGCCAGCAGCCAAGAAGTCTACCAGGGGGGGCCATCCTACAATGAGCAGTTCTTC	CASSQEVYQGGPSYNEQFF
TRBJ1-4	TRBV19	.	.	TGTGCCAGTAGTATCCTCTCCAGAGGGTTTGAAAAACTGTTTTTT	CASSILSRGFEKLFF
TRBJ1-2	TRBV28	few	TRBD1	TGTGCCAGCAGTTCCCCAGGGGGGGGGCGAATCTATGGCTACACCTTC	CASSSPGGGRIYGYTF
TRBJ1-1	TRBV28	.	.	TGTGCCAGCAGTTTATCGGTGGCGGATGAAGCTTTCTTT	CASSLSVADEAFF
TRBJ2-2	TRBV4-3	few	.	TGCGCCAGCAGCCAACGCAACACCGGGGAGCTGTTTTTT	CASSQRNTGELFF
TRBJ2-7	TRBV12-3/TRBV12-4	.	TRBD1	TGTGCCAGCAGTTTAATACAGGGGGGCGAGCAGTACTTC	CASSLIQGGEQYF
TRBJ2-5	TRBV27	.	.	TGTGCCAGCAGTCTCGCCGGAGAGACCCAGTACTTC	CASSLAGETQYF
TRBJ1-1	TRBV18	.	TRBD1	TGTGCCAGCTCACCGACGGAGGGACAGCAGAACACTGAAGCTTTCTTT	CASSPTEGQQNTEAFF